This entry is about one TCR beta chain. The data were obtained in a study of metastatic and nonmetastatic thyroid tumors. The wider study: Repertoire comparisons spanned blood and tumor or nodule tissue from malignant and benign thyroid patients.

The CDR3 covers 14 residues. The V end was cut by 3 bases, the J end by 4 bases, with 15 bases between. Germline-derived CDR1 and CDR2 are DFQATT and SNEGSKA (reference sequence). With MiXCR, TCRdb reprocessed the PCR reads. The table lists more than 12,000 clones, around 3.6% of them singletons. Patients were all untreated before their thyroid surgery. The sequenced sample was tumor tissue. This receptor was taken from a female donor with papillary thyroid cancer or a benign thyroid nodule (not recorded which). Some clones in this sample may be carry-over from other donors' samples. The gene calls are TRBV20-1 and TRBJ1-1; D is unclear. CDR3 residues: CSASLAPAGTEAFF. In DNA form, the CDR3 reads TGCAGTGCTAGTCTAGCACCCGCGGGCACTGAAGCTTTCTTT.